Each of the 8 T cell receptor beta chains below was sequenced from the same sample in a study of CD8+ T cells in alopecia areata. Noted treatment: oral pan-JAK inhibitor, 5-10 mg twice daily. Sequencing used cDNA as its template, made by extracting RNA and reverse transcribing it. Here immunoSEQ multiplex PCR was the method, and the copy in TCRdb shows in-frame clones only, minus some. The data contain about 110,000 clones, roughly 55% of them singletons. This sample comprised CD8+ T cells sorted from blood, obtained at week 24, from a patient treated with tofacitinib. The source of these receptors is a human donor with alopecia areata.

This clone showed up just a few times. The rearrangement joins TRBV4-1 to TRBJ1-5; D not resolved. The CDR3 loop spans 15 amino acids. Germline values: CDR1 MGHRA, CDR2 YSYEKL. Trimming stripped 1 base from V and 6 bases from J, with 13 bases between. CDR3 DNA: TGCGCCAGCAGCCAAGTTTTAGGGAATGGTCAGCCCCAGCATTTT. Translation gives CASSQVLGNGQPQHF.

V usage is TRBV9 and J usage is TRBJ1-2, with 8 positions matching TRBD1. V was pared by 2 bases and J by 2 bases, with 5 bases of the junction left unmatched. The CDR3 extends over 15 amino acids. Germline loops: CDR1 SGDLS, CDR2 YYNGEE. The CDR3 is CASSVNQGANYGYTF. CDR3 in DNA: TGTGCCAGCAGCGTCAATCAGGGGGCGAACTATGGCTACACCTTC.

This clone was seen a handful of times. The CDR3 DNA reads as TGTGCCAGCAGCCCTACCGGGACAGGGGATGGCCACCTCACAGATACGCAGTATTTT. It is translated as CASSPTGTGDGHLTDTQYF. V and J are TRBV13 and TRBJ2-3; 10 positions match TRBD1. CDR1 and CDR2 from the germline V gene are PRHDT and FYEKMQ (reference sequence). V lost 5 bases and J lost 2; bases outside the gene matches: 16. CDR3 length: 19 amino acids.

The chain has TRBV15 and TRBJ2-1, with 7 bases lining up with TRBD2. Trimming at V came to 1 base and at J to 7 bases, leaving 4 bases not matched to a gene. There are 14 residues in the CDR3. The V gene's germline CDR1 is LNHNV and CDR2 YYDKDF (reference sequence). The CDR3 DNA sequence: TGTGCCACCAGCAGAGGAGGTAGCGGGAATGAGCAGTTCTTC. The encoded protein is CATSRGGSGNEQFF. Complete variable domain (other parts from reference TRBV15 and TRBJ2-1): DAMVIQNPRYQVTQFGKPVTLSCSQTLNHNVMYWYQQKSSQAPKLLFHYYDKDFNNEADTPDNFQSRRPNTSFCFLDIRSPGLGDTAMYLCATSRGGSGNEQFFGPGTRLTVL.

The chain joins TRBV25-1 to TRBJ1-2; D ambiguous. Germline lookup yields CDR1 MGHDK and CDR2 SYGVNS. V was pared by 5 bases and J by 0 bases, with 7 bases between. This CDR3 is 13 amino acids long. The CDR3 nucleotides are TGTGCCAGCAGTAACAGAGCTAACTATGGCTACACCTTC. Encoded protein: CASSNRANYGYTF.

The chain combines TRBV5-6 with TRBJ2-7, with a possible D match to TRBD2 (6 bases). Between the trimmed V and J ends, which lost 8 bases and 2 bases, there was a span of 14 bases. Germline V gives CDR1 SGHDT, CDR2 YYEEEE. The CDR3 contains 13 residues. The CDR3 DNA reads TGTGCCAGTGGAGCGGGCCCTGCCTACGAGCAGTACTTC. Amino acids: CASGAGPAYEQYF.

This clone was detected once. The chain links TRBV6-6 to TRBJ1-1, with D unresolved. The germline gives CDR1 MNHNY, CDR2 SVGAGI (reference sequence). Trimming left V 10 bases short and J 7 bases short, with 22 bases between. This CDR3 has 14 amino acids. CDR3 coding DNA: TGTGCCACCGTTCCAATGGAAACATTAAATGAAGCTTTCTTT. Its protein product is CATVPMETLNEAFF.

The CDR3 region is CASSYFADTQYF. CDR3 DNA: TGTGCCAGCAGCTACTTCGCAGATACGCAGTATTTT. The rearrangement joins TRBV13 to TRBJ2-3; D call uncertain. The CDR3 is 12 amino acids. Trimming stripped 4 bases from V and 4 bases from J, with 6 bases between. The germline CDR1 and CDR2 sequences are PRHDT and FYEKMQ (reference sequence).